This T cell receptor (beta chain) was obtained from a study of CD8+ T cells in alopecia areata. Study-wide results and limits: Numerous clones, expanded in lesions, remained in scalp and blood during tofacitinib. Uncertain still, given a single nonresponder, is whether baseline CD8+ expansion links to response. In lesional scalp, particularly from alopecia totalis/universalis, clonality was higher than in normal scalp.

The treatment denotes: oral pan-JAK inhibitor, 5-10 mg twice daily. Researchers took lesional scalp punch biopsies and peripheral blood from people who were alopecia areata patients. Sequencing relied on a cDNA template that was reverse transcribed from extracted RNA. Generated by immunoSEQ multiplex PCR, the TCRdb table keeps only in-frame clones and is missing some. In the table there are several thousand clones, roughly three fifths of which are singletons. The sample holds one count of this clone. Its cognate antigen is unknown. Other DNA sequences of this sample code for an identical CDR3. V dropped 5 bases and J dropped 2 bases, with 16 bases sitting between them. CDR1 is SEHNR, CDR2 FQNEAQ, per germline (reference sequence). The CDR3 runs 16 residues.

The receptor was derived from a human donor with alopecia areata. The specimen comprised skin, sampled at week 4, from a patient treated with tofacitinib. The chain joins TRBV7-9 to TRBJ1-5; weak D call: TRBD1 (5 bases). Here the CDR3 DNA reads TGTGCCAGCAGCCTTACCGGGGGGGGAGGCAATCAGCCCCAGCATTTT. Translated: CASSLTGGGGNQPQHF. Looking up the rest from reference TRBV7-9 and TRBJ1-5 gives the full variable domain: DTGVSQNPRHKITKRGQNVTFRCDPISEHNRLYWYRQTLGQGPEFLTYFQNEAQLEKSRLLSDRFSAERPKGSFSTLEIQRTEQGDSAMYLCASSLTGGGGNQPQHFGDGTRLSIL.